The entry below gives a single TCR beta chain sequence along with its context. The germline V and J ends were trimmed by 4 bases and 0 bases, with 14 bases remaining between them. Germline V CDR1 and CDR2: SGHRS, YFSETQ. This CDR3 contains 16 residues. The data derive from a study of blood T cell repertoires in COVID-19. TCRdb keeps only in-frame clones here, not all; method: immunoSEQ multiplex PCR. The sample includes approximately 350,000 clones, more than 75% seen only once; the top ten take 2.5% to 3.5%. The V call is TRBV5-1, the J call TRBJ2-1; D possibly corresponds to TRBD1 (6 bases). This receptor was identified in a woman aged 25 to 39 who had recovered from COVID-19. Input material: PBMCs or T cells enriched from blood (not recorded which). The CDR3 loop reads CASSPLGQTSYNEQFF. The CDR3 DNA reads TGCGCCAGCAGCCCGCTCGGACAGACCTCCTACAATGAGCAGTTCTTC.